The rows below give T cell receptor beta chains drawn from one sample of a study of T-cell memory formation after mild COVID-19. One entry per CDR3 protein results from TCRdb running MiXCR on the 5' RACE reads. The profile covers 200,000 to 250,000 distinct CDR3 sequences, with about 17% appearing a single time and approximately 3.5% taken by the ten largest. Sample: PBMCs or a T cell subset sorted from them (not recorded which). Receptor source: a man between 18 and 29 years old who had mild COVID-19 (a few samples of this study predate the infection). Cell type and time point are not known. Both conserved end residues are part of each CDR3. A D gene is named only where the DNA matches it firmly. Clone size appears in some rows only: once, few, many, or a class for an expanded clone.

J	size	V	D	DNA	CDR3
TRBJ2-6	many	TRBV7-3	NA	TGTGCCAGCAGCCTCCAGGGCCCTGGGGCCAACGTCCTGACTTTC	CASSLQGPGANVLTF
TRBJ1-1	NA	TRBV10-3	NA	TGTGCCATCACCGGGGAGGACACTGAAGCTTTCTTT	CAITGEDTEAFF
TRBJ2-5	NA	TRBV2	NA	TGTGCCAGCGGGGAGCGGGAGACCCAGTACTTC	CASGERETQYF
TRBJ1-6	NA	TRBV6-5	NA	TGTGCCAGCAGCCGGGCACTGGGGGCCGCTAATTCACCCCTCCACTTT	CASSRALGAANSPLHF
TRBJ2-5	NA	TRBV4-1	TRBD1	TGCGCCAGCAGCCAAGATGACAGGGGGACGGAGACCCAGTACTTC	CASSQDDRGTETQYF
TRBJ2-3	few	TRBV9	NA	TGTGCCAGCAGCGGAGTGGTTACCACAGATACGCAGTATTTT	CASSGVVTTDTQYF
TRBJ2-6	medium-sized	TRBV14	NA	TGTGCCAGCAGCCGAGGAAGCTCTGGGGCCAACGTCCTGACTTTC	CASSRGSSGANVLTF
TRBJ2-2	many	TRBV7-2	NA	TGTGCCAGCAGCTATGGGGGGACAGACGGGAAGCTGTTTTTT	CASSYGGTDGKLFF
TRBJ2-1	few	TRBV4-3	NA	TGCGCCAGCAGCTGGGAGACGGGAAGGTCCTACAATGAGCAGTTCTTC	CASSWETGRSYNEQFF
TRBJ2-7	few	TRBV30	NA	TGTGCCTGGAGCCGTAGTCGGGAGCAGTACTTC	CAWSRSREQYF
TRBJ1-2	NA	TRBV20-1	NA	TGCAGTGCTAGAGGGACGACAGCCCAAGCTAACTATGGCTACACCTTC	CSARGTTAQANYGYTF
TRBJ1-2	NA	TRBV7-2	NA	TGTGCCAGCAGCCGGGAAGGTAGTCGGGCCAGCTATGGCTACACCTTC	CASSREGSRASYGYTF
TRBJ2-1	many	TRBV5-1	TRBD2	TGCGCCAGCAGCGGAAGGACTAGCGAGGGGAATGAGCAGTTCTTC	CASSGRTSEGNEQFF
TRBJ2-2	many	TRBV23-1	NA	TGCGCCAGCAGTCGGCTCACCGGGGAGCTGTTTTTT	CASSRLTGELFF
TRBJ2-3	NA	TRBV6-6	NA	TGTGCCAGCGCCTACCCCACAGATACGCAGTATTTT	CASAYPTDTQYF
TRBJ1-1	NA	TRBV11-2	NA	TGTGCCAGCAGCCAATTATATGGAGGAGACTCTGAAGCTTTCTTT	CASSQLYGGDSEAFF
TRBJ1-2	NA	TRBV27	TRBD1	TGTGCCAGCAGTGATTTCAGGGGGTGGGGCTACACCTTC	CASSDFRGWGYTF
TRBJ2-2	NA	TRBV9	TRBD1	TGTGCCAGCAGCGTAGGGACAGGGGGCGGAACCGGGGAGCTGTTTTTT	CASSVGTGGGTGELFF
TRBJ1-2	NA	TRBV7-9	NA	TGTGCCAGCAGCTTAACGGGGCAACATGGCTACACCTTC	CASSLTGQHGYTF
TRBJ2-3	many	TRBV20-1	NA	TGCAGTGCCGCCCTCCAGACTTCCACAGATACGCAGTATTTT	CSAALQTSTDTQYF
TRBJ2-1	few	TRBV9	TRBD2	TGTGCCAGCAGCGTAGAGGAGCGGGGATTCCGGGAGCAGTTCTTC	CASSVEERGFREQFF
TRBJ1-5	few	TRBV6-5	TRBD1	TGTGCCAGCAGAAATACAGGGGCAAGGGATCAGCCCCAGCATTTT	CASRNTGARDQPQHF
TRBJ2-7	few	TRBV10-1	NA	TGCGCCAGCAGTCGGGTGGGCGTCCACGAGCAGTACTTC	CASSRVGVHEQYF
TRBJ2-5	few	TRBV11-2	TRBD1	TGTGCCAGCAGCTTAATGGGGGGGACAGGGGGCTCCGAGACCCAGTACTTC	CASSLMGGTGGSETQYF
TRBJ2-3	few	TRBV15	TRBD1	TGTGCCACCAGCAGAGGGGGGACAGGGCTTCGTGGGGCAGATACGCAGTATTTT	CATSRGGTGLRGADTQYF
TRBJ2-3	NA	TRBV20-1	NA	TGCAGAGATGGACAGCGAAACACAGATACGCAGTATTTT	CRDGQRNTDTQYF
TRBJ1-3	NA	TRBV7-2	TRBD1	TGTGCCAGCAGCTTAGACGTCCCGGGACAGGGAAACACCATATATTTT	CASSLDVPGQGNTIYF
TRBJ2-3	NA	TRBV25-1	TRBD2	TGTGCCAGCAGTGATAACGCGGGGGGGCCGGCAGATACGCAGTATTTT	CASSDNAGGPADTQYF
TRBJ2-3	few	TRBV5-1	NA	TGCGCCAGCAGCTTGGCCCAGGTGGGGGGCACAGATACGCAGTATTTT	CASSLAQVGGTDTQYF
TRBJ1-5	few	TRBV6-2/TRBV6-3	TRBD1	TGTGCCAGCAGTTACTCGGACAGGCAATTCGAGCCCCAGCATTTT	CASSYSDRQFEPQHF
TRBJ1-5	many	TRBV7-2	NA	TGTGCCAGCAGCACCAGGGGTAACCAGCCCCAGCATTTT	CASSTRGNQPQHF
TRBJ1-2	few	TRBV19	NA	TGTGCCAGTAGTGCGGACGGAGAACCTTCCTATGGCTACACCTTC	CASSADGEPSYGYTF
TRBJ1-4	few	TRBV5-1	TRBD1	TGCGCCAGCAGCTTGGGGGGACAGGGGGATGAAAAACTGTTTTTT	CASSLGGQGDEKLFF
TRBJ2-7	NA	TRBV7-3	TRBD2	TGTGCCAGCAGCCGAACTAGCGGGGGGAACTACGAGCAGTACTTC	CASSRTSGGNYEQYF
TRBJ2-3	few	TRBV6-6	NA	TGTGCCAGCAGGCTTACGGGGGCCACAGATACGCAGTATTTT	CASRLTGATDTQYF
TRBJ1-2	few	TRBV10-1	TRBD1	TGCGCCTACCGACGGACAGGGAAATATGGCTACACCTTC	CAYRRTGKYGYTF
TRBJ2-5	NA	TRBV5-5	NA	TGTGCCAGCAGTCCCCTTGTAGGGGCCCAAGAGACCCAGTACTTC	CASSPLVGAQETQYF
TRBJ2-6	few	TRBV6-5	TRBD1	TGTGCCAGCAGGAGGACAGGGGGCTCTGGGGCCAACGTCCTGACTTTC	CASRRTGGSGANVLTF
TRBJ2-5	few	TRBV10-3	NA	TGTGCCATCAGTGCAAAGGCAGTCCAAGAGACCCAGTACTTC	CAISAKAVQETQYF
TRBJ2-1	few	TRBV18	TRBD2	TGTGCCAGCTCGCCCCTTTTTAGCGGGGGAGAAAACAATGAGCAGTTCTTC	CASSPLFSGGENNEQFF
TRBJ2-5	few	TRBV7-7	NA	TGTGCCGTCAAGGAGACCCAGTACTTC	CAVKETQYF
TRBJ1-4	few	TRBV4-2	NA	TGTGCCAGCAGCCAAGGGGGCGGGTATGAAAAACTGTTTTTT	CASSQGGGYEKLFF
TRBJ2-2	few	TRBV7-2	NA	TGTGCCAGCAGCTTGACAAGGATGACCGGGGAGCTGTTTTTT	CASSLTRMTGELFF
TRBJ2-3	NA	TRBV4-3	NA	TGCGCCAGCAGCCAAGGGGTAAGGGCAGCCAGTGGGACGCAGTATTTT	CASSQGVRAASGTQYF
TRBJ2-3	few	TRBV20-1	NA	TGCAGATCAAACCCGGGGGGCCCTTCAACAGATACGCAGTATTTT	CRSNPGGPSTDTQYF
TRBJ2-7	many	TRBV7-2	NA	TGTGCCAGCAGCTACTCCGGGACGGAAGCCTACGAGCAGTACTTC	CASSYSGTEAYEQYF
TRBJ2-7	many	TRBV4-3	TRBD1	TGCGCCAGCAGCCCGCAGCCAGGGGGTGGGTCCTCCTACGAGCAGTACTTC	CASSPQPGGGSSYEQYF
TRBJ2-7	NA	TRBV7-9	TRBD1	TGTGCCAGCTGGGACAGGGGAAGCTACGAGCAGTACTTC	CASWDRGSYEQYF
TRBJ2-1	NA	TRBV6-2/TRBV6-3	NA	TGTGCCAGCAGTCGTCCGGCAGGCGGGAACAATGAGCAGTTCTTC	CASSRPAGGNNEQFF
TRBJ1-6	few	TRBV12-3/TRBV12-4	NA	TGTGCCAGCAGTTTAGGAATAAGTTATTCACCCCTCCACTTT	CASSLGISYSPLHF
TRBJ2-5	NA	TRBV23-1	NA	TGCGCCAGCAGTCAATCTTGGGAGACCCAGTACTTC	CASSQSWETQYF
TRBJ2-1	NA	TRBV10-3	NA	TGTGCCATCACCCGGGACACGGCCTACAATGAGCAGTTCTTC	CAITRDTAYNEQFF
TRBJ2-1	few	TRBV25-1	NA	TGTGCCAGCAGTCCGACATCTTCAGGCTCCTACAATGAGCAGTTCTTC	CASSPTSSGSYNEQFF
TRBJ2-3	NA	TRBV12-3/TRBV12-4	TRBD1	TGTGCCAGCAGTCGGACAGGGGGTGCAGATACGCAGTATTTT	CASSRTGGADTQYF
TRBJ2-7	few	TRBV6-5	TRBD2	TGTGCCAGCAGTTATCGCGGTGACGCGGGGGATCCCTACGAGCAGTACTTC	CASSYRGDAGDPYEQYF
TRBJ1-5	NA	TRBV6-5	NA	TGTGCCAGCAGTTACTCGGGTCTCCATGGGGATCAGCCCCAGCATTTT	CASSYSGLHGDQPQHF
TRBJ2-1	NA	TRBV5-4	TRBD2	TGTGCCAGTAGGGATAGCGGGTACTACAATGAGCAGTTCTTC	CASRDSGYYNEQFF
TRBJ1-4	NA	TRBV6-6	NA	TGTGCCAGCAGTTACTCGACCGACGTGGGTCAAAAACTGTTTTTT	CASSYSTDVGQKLFF
TRBJ1-2	NA	TRBV6-5	NA	TGTGCCAGCCGGGAAGGGGTGGAGCACTATGGCTACACCTTC	CASREGVEHYGYTF